The 4 T cell receptor beta chains given below trace back to one sample, sequenced in a study of T cell repertoires in cytomegalovirus infection. TCRdb reprocessed the reads with MiXCR, giving one entry per CDR3 protein. The sample carries 700,000 to 950,000 distinct CDR3 sequences, less than 35% recorded once. For these receptors, no antigen is known. This material consisted of cultured CD8+ T cells from PBMCs, taken from culture after CMV antigen stimulation. All receptors derive from a human donor in good health (CMV status not recorded). Some clones in this sample may be carry-over from other donors' samples.

This clonotype was picked up many times. The J gene is TRBJ2-7, the V gene TRBV7-2; 8 nucleotides agree with TRBD1. The CDR3 is made up of 15 amino acids. With V trimmed by 5 bases and J by 2 bases, 8 bases remained unmatched. Germline values: CDR1 SGHTA, CDR2 FQGNSA. In DNA, the CDR3 is TGTGCCAGCAGCCCGGGGACAGGTTTAGCCTACGAGCAGTACGTC. The encoded protein is CASSPGTGLAYEQYV.

This clonotype was detected only a few times. The V and J genes are TRBV7-9 and TRBJ2-5; D possibly corresponds to TRBD2 (5 bases). The CDR3 is 13 amino acids. Germline CDR1 reads SEHNR; CDR2 reads FQNEAQ (reference sequence). Trimming removed 3 bases from V and 4 bases from J, with 9 bases in between. The CDR3 DNA reads TGTGCCAGCAGCTTCCGACTACCAGAGACCCAGTACTTC. Translating gives CASSFRLPETQYF.

This clonotype was detected only a few times. This CDR3 reads CASSEEGSPYDEQFF. The CDR3 DNA sequence: TGTGCCAGCAGTGAAGAGGGCTCCCCTTATGATGAGCAGTTCTTC. The chain is built from TRBV25-1 and TRBJ2-1, with D possibly being TRBD2 (5 bases). This CDR3 has 15 residues. The V end was cut by 2 bases, the J end by 8 bases, with 16 bases between. CDR1 and CDR2 from the germline V gene are MGHDK and SYGVNS. The full variable domain, rest sourced from reference TRBV25-1 and TRBJ2-1, is EADIYQTPRYLVIGTGKKITLECSQTMGHDKMYWYQQDPGMELHLIHYSYGVNSTEKGDLSSESTVSRIRTEHFPLTLESARPSHTSQYLCASSEEGSPYDEQFFGPGTRLTVL.

A word on this clonotype: Germline is not matched at one junction end, which may reflect a read error. V usage is TRBV19 and J usage is TRBJ1-1; 7 bases are shared with TRBD1. Germline CDR1 LNHDA, CDR2 SQIVND (reference sequence). This CDR3 contains 12 residues. The CDR3 DNA reads as TGTGTCAGTAGACAGGGTGCCACTGAAGCTTTCTTT. It codes for CVSRQGATEAFF.